The 14 T cell receptor beta chains listed next were all sequenced from one sample in a study of cytomegalovirus exposure and HLA in healthy donors. Primers for the PCR totalled 60 Vbeta and 13 Jbeta. Produced via immunoSEQ multiplex PCR; TCRdb's table is partial and in-frame only. The sample has approximately 180,000 clones, around 74% seen once. Sequenced: PBMCs. These receptors originate from a male donor in good health and CMV-seronegative.

This clone was detected only once. Its ends do not fully match the called genes, so a read error is possible. The chain recombines TRBV2 with TRBJ2-3, with D perhaps TRBD2 (6 bases). CDR3 length equals 14 residues. The V gene's germline CDR1 is SNHLY and CDR2 FYNNEI. CDR3 sequence reads: CASGDGGSTDTQYF. The CDR3 DNA reads TGTGCCAGCGGTGACGGGGGTAGCACAGATACGCAGTATTTT.

This clone was seen only once. J is TRBJ1-2 and V is TRBV10-3, with no clear D. The CDR3 covers 12 residues. Germline V gene sequence: CDR1 ENHRY, CDR2 SYGVKD. Trimming cost V 4 bases and J 2 bases, with 5 bases left between them. This CDR3 reads CAISGENYGYTF. The DNA of the CDR3 is TGTGCCATCAGTGGGGAGAACTATGGCTACACCTTC.

This chain uses TRBV21-1 with TRBJ2-1; no check of the table's D call, TRBD2, against the DNA was made. TRBV21-1 is a pseudogene. The CDR3 runs to 12 residues. DNA for the CDR3: TGTGCGTCGGGGAGCTCCTACAATGAGCAGTTCTTC. It specifies CASGSSYNEQFF.

The J gene is TRBJ1-5, the V gene TRBV19, with 7 bases matching TRBD1. Trimming cost V 5 bases and J 4 bases; bases outside gene matches: 8. The CDR3 length is 15 residues. The germline CDR1 and CDR2 sequences are LNHDA and SQIVND (reference sequence). The DNA for the CDR3 is TGTGCCAGTAGTCCCGGGACAGCCTATAATCAGCCCCAGCATTTT. Translated, it gives CASSPGTAYNQPQHF.

The chain combines TRBV27 with TRBJ2-1; 9 bases are a match to TRBD1. The CDR3 sequence is 16 residues long. The V segment lost 5 bases and the J segment 7 bases; nucleotides outside the gene matches: 12. Germline V gene sequence: CDR1 MNHEY, CDR2 SMNVEV (reference sequence). The CDR3 here is CASSATGQGPTNEQFF. The CDR3 DNA is TGTGCCAGCAGTGCGACGGGACAGGGACCTACGAATGAGCAGTTCTTC.

The genes are TRBV19 and TRBJ1-2, with D maybe TRBD1 (6 bases). The CDR3 covers 14 residues. V shed 7 bases and J shed 1 base, with 13 bases lying between them. The germline CDR1 and CDR2 sequences are LNHDA and SQIVND (reference sequence). In DNA, the CDR3 is TGTGCCAGTAAACCATCGGACAGTAACTATGGCTACACCTTC. Protein sequence: CASKPSDSNYGYTF. The full variable domain, in which reference TRBV19 and TRBJ1-2 provide the parts outside the CDR3, is DGGITQSPKYLFRKEGQNVTLSCEQNLNHDAMYWYRQDPGQGLRLIYYSQIVNDFQKGDIAEGYSVSREKKESFPLTVTSAQKNPTAFYLCASKPSDSNYGYTFGSGTRLTVV.

In this sample, this clone turned up a few times. This chain joins TRBV6-1 and TRBJ1-2; 7 nucleotides align to TRBD1. CDR1 and CDR2 (germline): MNHNS, SASEGT. Trimming took 6 bases from V and 3 from J; bases not matched to a gene: 10. This CDR3 comprises 15 residues. The CDR3 reads CASSPGQAPDYGYTF. The CDR3 DNA reads as TGTGCCAGCAGCCCCGGACAGGCGCCCGACTATGGCTACACCTTC.

V usage is TRBV6-5 and J usage is TRBJ1-5, with D possibly TRBD1 on 6 matching bases. This CDR3 region has 14 residues. Germline V gives CDR1 MNHEY, CDR2 SVGAGI. The germline V and J ends were trimmed by 6 bases and 3 bases, with 12 bases remaining between them. The CDR3 DNA follows: TGTGCCAGCAGCACAGGGCAGTTCAATCAGCCCCAGCATTTT. Translation: CASSTGQFNQPQHF.

The chain carries TRBV28 and TRBJ2-1, with 8 bases matching TRBD2. Germline V gene sequence: CDR1 MDHEN, CDR2 SYDVKM. V trimming: 5 bases; J trimming: 4 bases; junction bases outside the gene matches: 7. The CDR3 length is 15 residues. The CDR3 nucleotides are TGTGCCAGCAGTCTCTTAGCGGGACCTTACAATGAGCAGTTCTTC. It translates to CASSLLAGPYNEQFF.

The CDR3 sequence: CAISGINSSTDTQYF. Written as DNA, the CDR3 is TGTGCCATCAGTGGTATAAACTCCAGCACAGATACGCAGTATTTT. The J gene is TRBJ2-3, the V gene TRBV10-3; D is unclear. This CDR3 is built from 15 residues. Germline CDR1 ENHRY, CDR2 SYGVKD. The V end lost 4 bases, the J end lost 0 bases, and 11 bases lay between the germline ends.

The chain combines TRBV10-3 with TRBJ1-2; 9 bases line up with TRBD1. From germline, CDR1 is ENHRY and CDR2 SYGVKD. V was pared by 3 bases and J by 8 bases, with 10 bases of the junction left unmatched. CDR3 length: 15 residues. CDR3 bases: TGTGCCATCAGTGAACAAAAACAGGGGGCAGAAGGCTACACCTTC. It yields the protein CAISEQKQGAEGYTF.

This clone occurred a few times. This rearrangement joins TRBV5-1 to TRBJ1-4; no definite D call. Germline V lookup: CDR1 SGHRS, CDR2 YFSETQ. Trimming removed 6 bases from V and 3 bases from J, with 15 bases in between. The CDR3 covers 15 residues. The CDR3 spells CASKSPGEANEKLFF. CDR3 DNA: TGCGCCAGCAAATCCCCCGGGGAAGCTAATGAAAAACTGTTTTTT.

This chain uses TRBV5-4 with TRBJ2-5, with 7 nucleotides matching TRBD1. V was pared by 4 bases and J by 0 bases, with 6 bases of the junction left unmatched. This CDR3 comprises 15 residues. Germline V gene sequence: CDR1 SGHNT, CDR2 YYREEE (reference sequence). CDR3 amino acids: CASSDQTGNQETQYF. CDR3 bases: TGTGCCAGCAGCGACCAGACAGGGAACCAAGAGACCCAGTACTTC. The full variable domain, in which reference TRBV5-4 and TRBJ2-5 provide the parts outside the CDR3, is ETGVTQSPTHLIKTRGQQVTLRCSSQSGHNTVSWYQQALGQGPQFIFQYYREEENGRGNFPPRFSGLQFPNYSSELNVNALELDDSALYLCASSDQTGNQETQYFGPGTRLLVL.

The chain is built from TRBV30 and TRBJ1-1; TRBD1 might be the D (5 bases). CDR1 GTSNPN and CDR2 SVGIG come from the germline V gene (reference sequence). V lost 0 bases, J lost 7 bases, and 15 bases lay in between. This CDR3 region has 14 residues. CDR3 DNA: TGTGCCTGGAGTGTCCGGCATCCAGGGTTTGAAGCTTTCTTT. The encoded protein is CAWSVRHPGFEAFF. The whole variable domain, filled in from reference TRBV30 and TRBJ1-1, reads SQTIHQWPATLVQPVGSPLSLECTVEGTSNPNLYWYRQAAGRGLQLLFYSVGIGQISSEVPQNLSASRPQDRQFILSSKKLLLSDSGFYLCAWSVRHPGFEAFFGQGTRLTVV.